Listed below are T cell receptor beta chains from one sample, sequenced in a study of cytotoxic CD8 clonotypes in ibrutinib-treated CLL. Using immunoSEQ multiplex PCR, the repertoire was profiled, and TCRdb retains in-frame clones only, with some absent. The data show 75,000 to 80,000 clones, approximately 87% seen once. Sequencing used PBMCs, obtained after 24 months of ibrutinib treatment. The receptors were gathered from a human donor with chronic lymphocytic leukemia. CDR3s include the opening cysteine and the closing phenylalanine or tryptophan. Fields, in order: V gene, clone size, J gene, CDR3 length, D gene, CDR3 DNA, CDR3 protein. D genes are given only for firm matches. Size is omitted from some rows. Given values are once, few, many or a class for expanded clones.

>TRBV5-1|few|TRBJ2-5|15|TRBD2
TGCGCCAGCAGCTTGGGACTAGCGAGACAAGAGACCCAGTACTTC
CASSLGLARQETQYF
>TRBV19|-|TRBJ2-7|15|-
TGTGCCAGTAGCTGGGGGGGGCCATCCCCCTACGAGCAGTACTTC
CASSWGGPSPYEQYF
>TRBV7-9|-|TRBJ2-5|13|TRBD1
TGTGCCAGCAGCTCCAGACAGGGAGTGACCCAGTACTTC
CASSSRQGVTQYF
>TRBV19|-|TRBJ2-3|15|TRBD2
TGTGCCAGTAGTCGTGTATTGGCGGGAGCAGATACGCAGTATTTT
CASSRVLAGADTQYF
>TRBV5-4|-|TRBJ2-5|17|TRBD2
TGTGCCAGCAGCTCTGGACTAGCGGGAATTAGGCAAGAGACCCAGTACTTC
CASSSGLAGIRQETQYF
>TRBV2|-|TRBJ2-6|18|TRBD1
TGTGCCAGCAGTAACCCAGGACAGGGTAGGGCTGGGGCCAACGTCCTGACTTTC
CASSNPGQGRAGANVLTF
>TRBV14|-|TRBJ2-7|13|-
TGTGCCAGCAGCCGGTTCGAGGCAACCGAGCAGTACTTC
CASSRFEATEQYF
>TRBV19|-|TRBJ2-2|15|TRBD1
TGTGCCAGTAGGGGACAGGGGGCGAACACCGGGGAGCTGTTTTTT
CASRGQGANTGELFF
>TRBV27|-|TRBJ2-5|17|TRBD2
TGTGCCAGCAGGGGGAGGGGCAGGGCCCCACTCCAAGAGACCCAGTACTTC
CASRGRGRAPLQETQYF
>TRBV9|-|TRBJ2-7|16|-
TGTGCCAGCAGCGTAGATCTGAGACAGGAGTCTGGGGAGCAGTACTTC
CASSVDLRQESGEQYF
>TRBV19|-|TRBJ2-2|11|-
TGTGCCAGTAGTAATGAGAGGGAGCTGTTTTTT
CASSNERELFF
>TRBV5-1|-|TRBJ1-1|14|-
TGCGCCAGCAGCTACAAGACAGGGAACACTGAAGCTTTCTTT
CASSYKTGNTEAFF
>TRBV4-1|-|TRBJ2-3|13|-
TGCGCCAGCAGCTACGGGCCGACAGATACGCAGTATTTT
CASSYGPTDTQYF
>TRBV4-2|few|TRBJ1-4|16|-
TGTGCCAGCAGCCCCCGGGTTCAGGGGAGGGATGAAAAACTGTTTTTT
CASSPRVQGRDEKLFF
>TRBV5-8|-|TRBJ2-7|11|-
TGTGCCAGCAGCTGGACGGGGGAGCAGTACTTC
CASSWTGEQYF
>TRBV18|-|TRBJ2-3|13|TRBD1
TGTGCCAGCGCAGGGGGACCTGGAGATACGCAGTATTTT
CASAGGPGDTQYF
>TRBV5-1|-|TRBJ2-3|16|-
TGCGCCAGCAGCTTGGCTTTTGGGGGCCCTACAGATACGCAGTATTTT
CASSLAFGGPTDTQYF
>TRBV6-4|-|TRBJ1-1|13|-
TGTGCCAGCAGTGCCTCCCAGGGCACTGAAGCTTTCTTT
CASSASQGTEAFF
>TRBV18|few|TRBJ1-4|16|-
TGTGCCAGCTCACCCTATGGAGGGGCAACTAATGAAAAACTGTTTTTT
CASSPYGGATNEKLFF
>TRBV18|-|TRBJ1-4|13|TRBD1
TGTGCCAGCCAAGGGGGCTTCGGTGAAAAACTGTTTTTT
CASQGGFGEKLFF
>TRBV4-1|-|TRBJ1-4|14|TRBD1
TGCGCCAGCAGCAGAGGGGGCGCGGTTGAAAAACTGTTTTTT
CASSRGGAVEKLFF
>TRBV7-3|-|TRBJ2-1|16|TRBD2
TGTGCCAGCAGCGCATTCTCTAGCGGGAGTAGAAATGAGCAGTTCTTC
CASSAFSSGSRNEQFF
>TRBV5-1|-|TRBJ2-2|16|-
TGCGCCAGCAGCCTACAAGGGGTACCGAACACCGGGGAGCTGTTTTTT
CASSLQGVPNTGELFF
>TRBV25-1|-|TRBJ2-2|16|-
TGTGCCAGCAGTGGCCCCTGGGACCAAAACACCGGGGAGCTGTTTTTT
CASSGPWDQNTGELFF
>TRBV14|-|TRBJ2-1|16|TRBD2
TGTGCCAGCAGCTCGACTAGCGCGCAGACCTACAATGAGCAGTTCTTC
CASSSTSAQTYNEQFF
>TRBV6-1|-|TRBJ2-2|15|-
TGTGCCAGCAGTGAGGTCCAGGGGAACACCGGGGAGCTGTTTTTT
CASSEVQGNTGELFF
>TRBV30|-|TRBJ2-7|16|-
TGTGCCTGGCAAGCGTTCGGCACGAGTTCGGCCTACGAGCAGTACTTC
CAWQAFGTSSAYEQYF
>TRBV4-2|few|TRBJ2-5|13|-
TGTGCCAGCAGCCAATCTGTCTGGGAGACCCAGTACTTC
CASSQSVWETQYF